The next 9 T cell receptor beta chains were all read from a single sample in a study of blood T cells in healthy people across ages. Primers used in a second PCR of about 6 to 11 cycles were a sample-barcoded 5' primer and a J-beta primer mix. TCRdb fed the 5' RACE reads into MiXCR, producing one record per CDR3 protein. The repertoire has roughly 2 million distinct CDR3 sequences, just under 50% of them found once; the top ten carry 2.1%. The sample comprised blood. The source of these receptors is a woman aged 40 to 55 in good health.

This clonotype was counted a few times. The chain's CDR3 is CASRDSGSEQYF. CDR3 nucleotide sequence: TGCGCCAGCAGAGACTCAGGGAGCGAGCAGTACTTC. The gene calls are TRBV10-1 and TRBJ2-7; D may match TRBD1 or TRBD2 (5 bases each). The CDR3 contains 12 residues. The V end was cut by 6 bases, the J end by 6 bases, with 12 bases between. Germline CDR1 WNHNN, CDR2 SYGVQD (reference sequence).

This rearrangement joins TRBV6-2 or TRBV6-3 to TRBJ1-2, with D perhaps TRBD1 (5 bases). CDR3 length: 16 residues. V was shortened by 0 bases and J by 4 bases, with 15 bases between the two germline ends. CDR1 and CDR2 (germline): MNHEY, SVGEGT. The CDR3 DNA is TGTGCCAGCAGTTACTCCGGGACCGCCAAAGTCTATGGCTACACCTTC. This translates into CASSYSGTAKVYGYTF.

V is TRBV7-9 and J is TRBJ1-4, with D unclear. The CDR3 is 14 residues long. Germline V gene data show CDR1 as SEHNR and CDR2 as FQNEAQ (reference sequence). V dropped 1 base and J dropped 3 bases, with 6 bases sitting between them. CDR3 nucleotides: TGTGCCAGCAGCTTAGTCCAGGCTAATGAAAAACTGTTTTTT. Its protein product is CASSLVQANEKLFF.

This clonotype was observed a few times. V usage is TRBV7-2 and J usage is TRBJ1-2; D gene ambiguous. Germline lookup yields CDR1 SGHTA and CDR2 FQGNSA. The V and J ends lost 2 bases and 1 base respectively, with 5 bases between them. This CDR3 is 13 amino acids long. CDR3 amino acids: CASSLINNYGYTF. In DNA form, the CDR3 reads TGTGCCAGCAGCTTAATAAATAACTATGGCTACACCTTC.

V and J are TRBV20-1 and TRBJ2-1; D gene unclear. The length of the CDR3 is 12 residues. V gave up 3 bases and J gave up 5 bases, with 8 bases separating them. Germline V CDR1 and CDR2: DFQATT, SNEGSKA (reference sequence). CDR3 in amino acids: CSASTEDNEQFF. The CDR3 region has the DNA TGCAGTGCTAGTACAGAGGACAATGAGCAGTTCTTC.

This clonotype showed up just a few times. The CDR3 sequence: CASSQIRTGPSGANVLTF. In DNA, the CDR3 is TGTGCCAGCAGCCAAATCCGGACAGGACCCTCTGGGGCCAACGTCCTGACTTTC. The rearrangement uses TRBV3-1 and TRBJ2-6; TRBD1 aligns across 7 bases. CDR1 and CDR2 (germline): LGHDT, YNNKEL (reference sequence). This CDR3 region has 18 residues. The trim removed 2 bases at V and 0 bases at J, leaving 7 bases unmatched.

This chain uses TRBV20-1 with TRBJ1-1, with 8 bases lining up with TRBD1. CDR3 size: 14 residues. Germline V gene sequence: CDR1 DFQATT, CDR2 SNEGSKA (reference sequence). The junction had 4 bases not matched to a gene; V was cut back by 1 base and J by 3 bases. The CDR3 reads CSARGQGRYTEAFF. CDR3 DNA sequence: TGCAGTGCTAGAGGACAGGGGCGGTACACTGAAGCTTTCTTT.

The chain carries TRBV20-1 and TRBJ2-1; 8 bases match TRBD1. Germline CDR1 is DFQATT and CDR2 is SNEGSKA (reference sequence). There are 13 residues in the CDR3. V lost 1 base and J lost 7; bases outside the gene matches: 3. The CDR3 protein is CSARGQGRNEQFF. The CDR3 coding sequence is TGCAGTGCTAGAGGACAGGGGAGAAATGAGCAGTTCTTC.

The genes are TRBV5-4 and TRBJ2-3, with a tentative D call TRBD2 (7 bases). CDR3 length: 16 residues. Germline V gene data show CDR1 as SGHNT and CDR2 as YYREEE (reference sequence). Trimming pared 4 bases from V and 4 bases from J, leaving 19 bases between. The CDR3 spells CASSRDGGRIADTQYF. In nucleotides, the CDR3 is TGTGCCAGCAGCCGCGACGGGGGGCGTATCGCAGATACGCAGTATTTT.